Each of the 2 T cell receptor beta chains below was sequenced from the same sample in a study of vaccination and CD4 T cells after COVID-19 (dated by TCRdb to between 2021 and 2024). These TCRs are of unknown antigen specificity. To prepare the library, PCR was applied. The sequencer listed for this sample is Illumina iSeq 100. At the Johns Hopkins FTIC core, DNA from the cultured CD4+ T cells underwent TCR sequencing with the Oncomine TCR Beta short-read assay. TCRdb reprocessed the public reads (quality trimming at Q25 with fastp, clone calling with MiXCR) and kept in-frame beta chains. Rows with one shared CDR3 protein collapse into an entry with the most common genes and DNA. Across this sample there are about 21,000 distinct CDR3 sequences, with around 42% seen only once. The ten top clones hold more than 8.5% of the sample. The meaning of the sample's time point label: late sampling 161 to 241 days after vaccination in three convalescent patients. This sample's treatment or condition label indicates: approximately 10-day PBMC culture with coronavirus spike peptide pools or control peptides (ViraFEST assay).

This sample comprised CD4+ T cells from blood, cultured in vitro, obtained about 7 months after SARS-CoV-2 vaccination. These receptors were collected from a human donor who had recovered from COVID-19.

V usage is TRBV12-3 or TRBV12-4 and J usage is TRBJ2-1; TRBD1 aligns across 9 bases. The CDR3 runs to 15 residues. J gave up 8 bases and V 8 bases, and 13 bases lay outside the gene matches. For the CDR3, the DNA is TGTGCCAGCGGACAGGGGCCAGGGGGAGGCTATGAGCAGTTCTTC. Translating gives CASGQGPGGGYEQFF.

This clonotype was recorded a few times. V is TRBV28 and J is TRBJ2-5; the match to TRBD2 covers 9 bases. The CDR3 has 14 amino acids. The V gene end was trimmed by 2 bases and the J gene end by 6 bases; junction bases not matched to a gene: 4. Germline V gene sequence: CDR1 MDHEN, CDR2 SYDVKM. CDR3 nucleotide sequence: TGTGCCAGCAGTTTAGCGGGAGGGGTCCAGACCCAGTACTTC. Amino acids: CASSLAGGVQTQYF.